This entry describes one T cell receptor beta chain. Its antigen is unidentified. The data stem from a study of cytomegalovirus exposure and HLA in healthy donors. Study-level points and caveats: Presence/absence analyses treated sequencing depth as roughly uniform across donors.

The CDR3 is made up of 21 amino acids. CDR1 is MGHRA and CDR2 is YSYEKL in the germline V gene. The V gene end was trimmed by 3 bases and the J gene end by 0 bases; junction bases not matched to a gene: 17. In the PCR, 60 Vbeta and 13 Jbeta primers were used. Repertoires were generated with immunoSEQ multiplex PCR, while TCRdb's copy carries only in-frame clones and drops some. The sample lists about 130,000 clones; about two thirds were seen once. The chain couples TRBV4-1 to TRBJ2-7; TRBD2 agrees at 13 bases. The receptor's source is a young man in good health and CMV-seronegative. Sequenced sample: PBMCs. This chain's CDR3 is CASSHFLPRRTSGGVSYEQYF. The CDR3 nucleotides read TGCGCCAGCAGCCACTTCCTCCCCCGCAGGACTAGCGGGGGAGTCTCCTACGAGCAGTACTTC.